The sequence of this TCR beta chain was determined in a study of blood T cells in healthy people across ages. Background on the study: About one barcoded TCR beta cDNA was captured per two T cells. Findings and caveats of the study: TCR beta diversity correlated strongly with naive T cell percentage.

Primed by a sample-barcoded 5' primer and a J-beta primer mix, a second PCR proceeded for roughly 6 to 12 cycles. From the 5' RACE reads, TCRdb called clonotypes with MiXCR, one entry per CDR3 protein. Seen here are 1.5 million to 1.9 million distinct CDR3 sequences, roughly 43% observed once, and the top ten hold approximately 4%. With regard to this clonotype: What it recognizes is unknown.

Germline V gene data show CDR1 as SGHTA and CDR2 as FQGNSA. V lost 11 bases to trimming and J lost 2 bases, with 17 bases between them. The CDR3 runs to 14 residues. The chain couples TRBV7-2 to TRBJ2-3; D remains unclear. The TCR comes from a woman under 30 in good health. The sequenced material came from blood. CDR3 nucleotide sequence: TGTGCCTCAACCTGGGCCTCGTACACAGATACGCAGTATTTT. As protein: CASTWASYTDTQYF.